This is a list of T cell receptor beta chains from one sample in a study of tumor and adjacent non-tumor tissue in lung cancer. TCRdb re-called the multiplex PCR reads with MiXCR, one entry per CDR3 protein. The sample shows about 43,000 distinct CDR3 sequences, 60% of them seen only once. The sequencing input was distant non-tumor lung tissue. Every receptor here comes from a man between 50 and 59 years old with non-small cell lung cancer. CDR3s include the opening cysteine and the closing phenylalanine or tryptophan. A D gene is named only where the DNA matches it firmly. The size entry is marked missing in some rows and otherwise reads once, few, many or a size class.

j_call clone_size d_call v_call cdr3_nt cdr3_aa
TRBJ2-7 once NA TRBV28 TGTACCAGCAGTCCACAGGGCCGAGGGCAGTACTTC CTSSPQGRGQYF
TRBJ2-1 NA NA TRBV2 TGTGCCAGTAGTCCCCTAGTGGGGGGCGGGCAGTTCTTC CASSPLVGGGQFF
TRBJ1-6 once NA TRBV11-3 TGTGCCAGCAGCTTAGGCGGGGATTCGACCCTCCACTTT CASSLGGDSTLHF
TRBJ1-6 NA NA TRBV20-1 TGCAGTGCTAGAGTTGGAAAGGGTGGTAATTCGCCCCTCCACTTT CSARVGKGGNSPLHF
TRBJ2-1 few NA TRBV5-1 TGCGCCAGCAGCTTTAGAGGGGACAATGAGCAGTTCTTC CASSFRGDNEQFF
TRBJ2-2 NA NA TRBV6-5 TGTGCCAGCGGGCGCACCAGACAGAACACCTGGGAGCTGTTTTTT CASGRTRQNTWELFF
TRBJ1-1 NA TRBD1 TRBV6-6 TGTGCAAGCAATAACAGGGGAGCTGAAGCTTTCTTT CASNNRGAEAFF
TRBJ2-7 NA NA TRBV18 TGTGCCAGCTCATCACCGAGCAGGACCTACGAGCAGTACTTC CASSSPSRTYEQYF
TRBJ2-7 NA NA TRBV11-2 TGTGCCAGCAGCTTAGAGGGGTTCAGGCAGCACTTC CASSLEGFRQHF
TRBJ2-3 many TRBD2 TRBV20-1 TGCAGTGCTTCTCCCCGGGTAGCGGGGGGAGATACGCAGTATTTT CSASPRVAGGDTQYF
TRBJ2-7 NA TRBD2 TRBV29-1 TGCAGCATTGAAACTAGCGGGAGAGGGACCGAGCAGTACTTC CSIETSGRGTEQYF
TRBJ1-6 NA NA TRBV20-1 TGCAGTGCCGCCGGGGGAGATTCACCCCTCCACTTT CSAAGGDSPLHF
TRBJ1-1 NA TRBD1 TRBV20-1 TGCAGTCCTAGGGACAGGTCCACTGAAGCTTTCTTT CSPRDRSTEAFF
TRBJ2-1 few TRBD2 TRBV7-3 TGTGCCAGCAGCCCCCTAGGACTAGCGGGGGGTAATGAGCAGTTCTTC CASSPLGLAGGNEQFF
TRBJ2-2 NA TRBD1 TRBV28 TGTGCCAGCAAGACCGGACAGGGAGAGACCGGGGAGCTGTTTTTT CASKTGQGETGELFF
TRBJ2-2 few TRBD2 TRBV29-1 TGCAGCGTTCAGACTAGCGGGAGCCCCGGGGAGCTGTTTTTT CSVQTSGSPGELFF
TRBJ2-3 NA NA TRBV13 TGTGCCAGCAGCTGCCTCCTCACCGATACGCGGTATTTT CASSCLLTDTRYF
TRBJ1-5 many NA TRBV27 TGTGCCAGCAGTTTAGAAGGGGGACAGCCCCAGCATTTT CASSLEGGQPQHF
TRBJ1-2 NA TRBD1 TRBV6-6 TGTGCCAGTAGTTCAACGGGACAGGCCTATGGCTACATCTTC CASSSTGQAYGYIF
TRBJ2-1 NA TRBD1 TRBV28 TGTGCCAGCAGTTTCGCCGGGACAGGGGTTGAGATGCAGTTCTTC CASSFAGTGVEMQFF
TRBJ1-4 NA TRBD1 TRBV6-5 TGTGCCAACAGTTACTCCACAGGGGAGGCTGAAAAACTGTCTTTT CANSYSTGEAEKLSF
TRBJ2-7 NA NA TRBV6-1 TGTGCCAGCAGTGAAAGGATGGCGGGACCCTACGAGCACTACTTC CASSERMAGPYEHYF
TRBJ1-1 few NA TRBV11-1 TGTGCCGGCAGCTTAACATGGGACACTGAAGCTTTCTTT CAGSLTWDTEAFF